This entry lists 18 T cell receptor beta chains sequenced from one sample in a study of T-cell reconstitution after alpha-beta-depleted transplantation in children. This sample's TCRbeta library carried unique molecular identifier barcodes. TCRdb called the PCR reads again in MiXCR, with one record for every CDR3 protein. Among about 240,000 distinct CDR3 sequences listed, roughly 26% were seen once. The sequences come from PBMCs, collected before TCRalphabeta/CD19-depleted stem cell transplant. These receptors all stem from a girl between 2 and 10 years old with Fanconi anemia, due to receive a stem cell transplant.

This clonotype was seen repeatedly, ten times or more. This chain connects TRBV20-1 to TRBJ1-2, with D hard to call. Germline-derived CDR1 and CDR2 are DFQATT and SNEGSKA (reference sequence). V lost 3 bases to trimming and J lost 5 bases, with 4 bases between them. CDR3 length equals 10 residues. In nucleotides, the CDR3 is TGCAGTGCTAGCCGGTATGGCTACACCTTC. Its protein is CSASRYGYTF.

The table lists this clonotype with a few counts. The V gene is TRBV18, the J gene TRBJ2-1; D ambiguous. This CDR3 is 15 amino acids long. Looked up from germline, CDR1 is KGHSH and CDR2 is LQKENI. V was shortened by 2 bases and J by 6 bases, with 14 bases between the two germline ends. CDR3 in DNA: TGTGCCAGCTCACCAGGTCAGGAGACCTTCAATGAGCAGTTCTTC. Protein: CASSPGQETFNEQFF.

This clonotype was detected a few times. The V and J genes are TRBV5-1 and TRBJ2-6, with unresolved D. The germline V and J ends were trimmed by 0 bases and 0 bases, with 7 bases remaining between them. Germline-derived CDR1 and CDR2 are SGHRS and YFSETQ. This CDR3 is 16 amino acids long. CDR3 loop: CASSLVLLSGANVLTF. The CDR3, as DNA: TGCGCCAGCAGCTTGGTTCTGCTCTCTGGGGCCAACGTCCTGACTTTC.

The gene calls are TRBV11-3 and TRBJ2-5, with TRBD2 as a possible D gene (5 bases). V was trimmed by 1 base and J by 5 bases, leaving 14 bases between them. Germline CDR1 and CDR2: SGHNT and YENEEA. The CDR3 length is 15 residues. CDR3 in DNA: TGTGCCAGCAGCTTAGGGAAGGGAGAGGTGGAGACCCAGTACTTC. This gives the protein CASSLGKGEVETQYF.

In its sample, this clonotype was seen a few times. V and J are TRBV7-3 and TRBJ1-6, with D unclear. The CDR3 totals 18 residues. CDR1 and CDR2 (germline): SGHTA, FQGTGA. The ends were cut back, 6 bases at V and 0 bases at J, with 18 bases in the middle. The CDR3 region is CASSPGEGPISYNSPLHF. The CDR3 DNA is TGTGCCAGCAGTCCCGGAGAAGGCCCTATCTCCTATAATTCACCCCTCCACTTT.

The J gene is TRBJ1-1, the V gene TRBV25-1; tentative D call: TRBD1 (6 bases). V was pared by 1 base and J by 1 base, with 10 bases between. Germline V lookup: CDR1 MGHDK, CDR2 SYGVNS. The CDR3 runs to 15 residues. The CDR3 reads CASSEFRGQNTEAFF. CDR3 bases: TGTGCCAGCAGTGAATTTAGGGGACAGAACACTGAAGCTTTCTTT.

The V and J genes are TRBV12-3 or TRBV12-4 and TRBJ2-7; D is perhaps TRBD2 (6 bases). The CDR3 is 13 amino acids. V dropped 5 bases and J dropped 3 bases, with 11 bases sitting between them. CDR3 coding DNA: TGTGCCAGCAGTACTAGCAGACACTACGAGCAGTACTTC. It yields the protein CASSTSRHYEQYF.

The chain uses TRBV7-3 and TRBJ2-7; 10 bases are shared with TRBD1. The germline gives CDR1 SGHTA, CDR2 FQGTGA. V dropped 5 bases and J dropped 7; count of bases not matched to a gene: 20. The CDR3 runs 18 residues. As DNA, the CDR3 is TGTGCCAGCAGCCGGGACGGGGACAGGGGCCGATGGGAAAGGGAGCAGTACTTC. This gives the protein CASSRDGDRGRWEREQYF.

In this sample, this clonotype turned up a few times. The chain combines TRBV29-1 with TRBJ2-7, with D tentatively TRBD1 (6 bases). This CDR3 contains 13 residues. Trimming removed 4 bases from V and 2 bases from J, with 12 bases in between. From germline, CDR1 is SQVTM and CDR2 ANQGSEA. The DNA of the CDR3 is TGCAGCGTTGGTTTGGACAGAGCCTACGAGCAGTACTTC. Its translation is CSVGLDRAYEQYF.

V is TRBV12-3 or TRBV12-4 and J is TRBJ1-1, with no clear D. This CDR3 has 15 amino acids. V was clipped by 6 bases and J by 4 bases, with 18 bases between them. The CDR3 region has the DNA TGTGCCAGCAGCCCCCCGGGAGGGAGGCCCACTGAAGCTTTCTTT. It yields the protein CASSPPGGRPTEAFF.

In this sample, this clonotype turned up many times. The chain links TRBV10-3 to TRBJ2-5; tentatively, D is TRBD2 (7 bases). V was shortened by 3 bases and J by 4 bases, with 18 bases between the two germline ends. Germline V gene lookup returns CDR1 ENHRY and CDR2 SYGVKD. CDR3 length equals 16 residues. The CDR3, as DNA: TGTGCCATCAGTGAAATGAGAGGGGGGGCCGGAGAGACCCAGTACTTC. Its translation: CAISEMRGGAGETQYF.

This clonotype was counted at least ten times. The chain links TRBV4-2 to TRBJ2-5; D is perhaps TRBD1 or TRBD2 (6 bases each). CDR1 is LGHNA and CDR2 is YNFKEQ in the germline V gene. V was cut by 1 base and J by 2 bases, with 11 bases left in between. The CDR3 sequence is 15 residues long. The CDR3 DNA reads as TGTGCCAGCAGCCAAGTTGGGGGGACACAAGAGACCCAGTACTTC. Its translation is CASSQVGGTQETQYF.

This clonotype has just a few counts. This rearrangement joins TRBV29-1 to TRBJ2-6, with D hard to call. The CDR3 has 14 amino acids. V lost 3 bases, J lost 0 bases, and 6 bases lay in between. Germline CDR1 is SQVTM and CDR2 is ANQGSEA. DNA of the CDR3: TGCAGCGTTGAGGTGTTCTCTGGGGCCAACGTCCTGACTTTC. Protein product: CSVEVFSGANVLTF.

The genes are TRBV5-5 and TRBJ1-6; 9 nucleotides line up with TRBD1. The germline gives CDR1 SGHKS, CDR2 YYEKEE (reference sequence). The CDR3 runs to 16 residues. The V segment lost 4 bases and the J segment 6 bases; nucleotides outside the gene matches: 8. CDR3 sequence: CASSQINRGRNSPLHF. CDR3 coding DNA: TGTGCCAGCAGCCAAATAAACAGGGGGCGTAATTCACCCCTCCACTTT.

This chain uses TRBV20-1 with TRBJ2-7; TRBD1 matches at 7 bases. From germline, CDR1 is DFQATT and CDR2 SNEGSKA (reference sequence). The length of the CDR3 is 14 residues. The ends lost 5 bases at V and 7 bases at J; junction bases unmatched: 14. The chain's CDR3 is CSADSGTERVEQYF. In DNA, the CDR3 is TGCAGTGCTGACTCCGGGACAGAACGTGTGGAGCAGTACTTC.

This chain joins TRBV20-1 and TRBJ2-7; 8 nucleotides line up with TRBD1. V shed 6 bases and J 1 base; nucleotides not matched to a gene: 14. Germline-derived CDR1 and CDR2 are DFQATT and SNEGSKA (reference sequence). CDR3 size: 16 residues. CDR3 protein: CSAYGTGIPLSYEQYF. In DNA, the CDR3 is TGCAGTGCCTACGGGACAGGCATCCCACTTTCCTACGAGCAGTACTTC.

This clonotype was counted at least ten times. V usage is TRBV5-1 and J usage is TRBJ2-7; D may be TRBD1 (6 bases). CDR3 length: 14 residues. The V end was cut by 2 bases, the J end by 5 bases, with 14 bases between. CDR1 is SGHRS and CDR2 is YFSETQ in the germline V gene. The CDR3 DNA follows: TGCGCCAGCAGCTTAGGCAGGGGATTTGACGAGCAGTACTTC. Protein product: CASSLGRGFDEQYF.

The chain uses TRBV10-3 and TRBJ2-7, with TRBD2 matching 7 bases. CDR3 size: 12 residues. Germline-derived CDR1 and CDR2 are ENHRY and SYGVKD. The junction had 4 bases not matched to a gene; V was cut back by 7 bases and J by 4 bases. The CDR3 DNA reads TGTGCCATCATGGGGGGGGATTACGAGCAGTACTTC. It yields the protein CAIMGGDYEQYF.